This entry lists 27 T cell receptor beta chains sequenced from one sample in a study of regulatory T cells in long-lasting Graves disease. Arm-PCR of CDR3 regions and iRepertoire HTBI primers were used to build TCR beta libraries. A single record per CDR3 protein comes from TCRdb applying MiXCR to the multiplex PCR reads. Here the sample spans roughly 400,000 distinct CDR3 sequences, about 15% being singletons. Noted time point: newly diagnosed GD, antithyroid drugs for less than 3 months. After RNA was extracted from PBMCs, the TCR library was made from it. These data are also associated with another study on T cells in Graves' hyperthyroidism and ophthalmopathy.

This specimen consisted of peripheral blood mononuclear cells (PBMCs), obtained at new diagnosis, from a patient treated with antithyroid drugs. These receptors were collected from a woman in her thirties or forties with Graves disease.

The table lists this clonotype with many counts. The chain links TRBV24-1 to TRBJ2-7, with D uncertain. Trimming cost V 3 bases and J 1 base, with 6 bases left between them. The CDR3 has 13 residues. Germline lookup yields CDR1 KGHDR and CDR2 SFDVKD. The CDR3 sequence: CATSDPASYEQYF. The CDR3 DNA is TGTGCCACCAGTGATCCAGCATCCTACGAGCAGTACTTC.

In its sample, this clonotype was seen many times. The chain has TRBV6-2 or TRBV6-3 and TRBJ2-1, with D possibly being TRBD2 (6 bases). Per the germline V gene, CDR1 is MNHEY and CDR2 is SVGEGT. V was cut by 2 bases and J by 2 bases, with 7 bases left in between. The CDR3 spans 14 residues. CDR3 protein: CASSYSGPYNEQFF. CDR3 coding DNA: TGTGCCAGCAGTTACAGCGGGCCCTACAATGAGCAGTTCTTC.

This clonotype occurred many times. This chain links TRBV5-1 with TRBJ1-1, with D possibly TRBD1 on 6 matching bases. CDR3 length equals 14 residues. Germline CDR1 SGHRS, CDR2 YFSETQ. Trimming pared 4 bases from V and 4 bases from J, leaving 14 bases between. Written as DNA, the CDR3 is TGCGCCAGCAGCCCAGGACGGACAGCCACTGAAGCTTTCTTT. This translates into CASSPGRTATEAFF.

This clonotype was counted at least ten times. CDR3 DNA: TGTGCCAGCAGCTTGGGGACTTCGACAGGGCCGAAGTTAACGTTAGACTATGGCTACACCTTC. It yields the protein CASSLGTSTGPKLTLDYGYTF. This rearrangement joins TRBV5-6 to TRBJ1-2; 7 nucleotides line up with TRBD1. V dropped 0 bases and J dropped 3; count of bases not matched to a gene: 23. Germline loops: CDR1 SGHDT, CDR2 YYEEEE. The CDR3 extends over 21 amino acids.

The V and J genes are TRBV28 and TRBJ2-1, with D perhaps given as TRBD1 or TRBD2 (5 bases each). Trimming took 3 bases from V and 9 from J, leaving 12 bases between them. Germline lookup yields CDR1 MDHEN and CDR2 SYDVKM. CDR3 size: 13 residues. The chain's CDR3 is CASSFLGAVEQFF. The DNA for the CDR3 is TGTGCCAGCAGTTTTCTCGGGGCGGTTGAGCAGTTCTTC.

This clonotype was seen just once. The chain carries TRBV6-2 or TRBV6-3 and TRBJ2-5, with TRBD2 matching over 12 bases. CDR1 is MNHEY, CDR2 SVGEGT, per germline. This CDR3 comprises 16 residues. J lost 1 base, V lost 5 bases, and 5 bases had no gene match. CDR3 coding DNA: TGTGCCAGCAGTGAAAGGACTAGCGGGATCCAAGAGACCCAGTACTTC. Translating gives CASSERTSGIQETQYF.

This clonotype was seen many times. The rearrangement uses TRBV20-1 and TRBJ2-7, with D perhaps matching TRBD2 (6 bases). The germline V gene has CDR1 DFQATT and CDR2 SNEGSKA (reference sequence). The CDR3 runs 14 residues. Trimming removed 4 bases from V and 3 bases from J, with 16 bases in between. The DNA of the CDR3 is TGCAGTGCTACGGGAGACCGTATGAGCTACGAGCAGTACTTC. It encodes CSATGDRMSYEQYF.

The chain combines TRBV4-1 with TRBJ2-5; possible D gene TRBD2, 5 bases. CDR3 size: 15 residues. The V end lost 0 bases, the J end lost 4 bases, and 12 bases lay between the germline ends. Germline CDR1 reads MGHRA; CDR2 reads YSYEKL. The CDR3 protein is CASSQEESRGETQYF. CDR3 DNA: TGCGCCAGCAGCCAAGAGGAGTCTCGGGGAGAGACCCAGTACTTC.

This clonotype appeared many times. V is TRBV12-3 or TRBV12-4 and J is TRBJ2-7; the D gene could be TRBD1 or TRBD2 (5 bases each). Trimming stripped 6 bases from V and 2 bases from J, with 20 bases between. This CDR3 comprises 16 residues. The CDR3 region is CASSPQGAVSAYEQYF. DNA of the CDR3: TGTGCCAGCAGCCCCCAAGGGGCGGTTAGCGCCTACGAGCAGTACTTC.

This clonotype turned up a few times. This chain uses TRBV19 with TRBJ2-7; TRBD2 is a possible D gene (6 bases). The germline V and J ends were trimmed by 1 base and 3 bases, with 13 bases remaining between them. Germline loops: CDR1 LNHDA, CDR2 SQIVND (reference sequence). This CDR3 spans 15 amino acids. CDR3 bases: TGTGCCAGTAGTATAGGAGGAGGGATAGTCTACGAGCAGTACTTC. Its translation: CASSIGGGIVYEQYF.

This clonotype turned up a few times. The chain recombines TRBV30 with TRBJ2-3, with D possibly matching TRBD2 (5 bases). Germline assignment: CDR1 GTSNPN and CDR2 SVGIG (reference sequence). Between the trimmed V and J ends, which lost 2 bases and 0 bases, there was a span of 6 bases. This CDR3 has 13 residues. CDR3 protein: CAWSLASTDTQYF. The DNA of the CDR3 is TGTGCCTGGAGTTTAGCGAGCACAGATACGCAGTATTTT.

This clonotype was observed many times. The chain is built from TRBV11-3 and TRBJ2-7; no clear D. The CDR3 consists of 16 residues. V was shortened by 0 bases and J by 2 bases, with 14 bases between the two germline ends. Per germline, CDR1 SGHNT and CDR2 YENEEA. The CDR3 is CASSLDGSSRAYEQYF. DNA of the CDR3: TGTGCCAGCAGCTTAGATGGGTCGTCAAGGGCCTACGAGCAGTACTTC.

The chain is built from TRBV6-2 or TRBV6-3 and TRBJ2-6; the D call may be TRBD1 or TRBD2 (5 bases each). This CDR3 has 17 amino acids. The V gene's germline CDR1 is MNHEY and CDR2 SVGEGT. Trimming removed 5 bases from V and 1 base from J, with 15 bases in between. The DNA for the CDR3 is TGTGCCAGCAGTCCCGGGACGGTCGCTTCTGGGGCCAACGTCCTGACTTTC. It is translated as CASSPGTVASGANVLTF.

There are a few counts of this clonotype. The rearrangement links TRBV28 to TRBJ2-7; D is unclear. CDR1 and CDR2 from the germline V gene are MDHEN and SYDVKM. There are 15 residues in the CDR3. Trimming stripped 1 base from V and 3 bases from J, with 13 bases between. CDR3 DNA sequence: TGTGCCAGCAGTTTATTGATCCCACGGAGCTACGAGCAGTACTTC. This gives the protein CASSLLIPRSYEQYF. The whole variable domain, filled in from reference TRBV28 and TRBJ2-7, reads DVKVTQSSRYLVKRTGEKVFLECVQDMDHENMFWYRQDPGLGLRLIYFSYDVKMKEKGDIPEGYSVSREKKERFSLILESASTNQTSMYLCASSLLIPRSYEQYFGPGTRLTVT.

This chain uses TRBV20-1 with TRBJ2-1; D is perhaps TRBD2 (6 bases). Between the trimmed V and J ends, which lost 6 bases and 3 bases, there was a span of 30 bases. There are 19 residues in the CDR3. From germline, CDR1 is DFQATT and CDR2 SNEGSKA (reference sequence). This CDR3 is CSAMAGTGLTTPYYNEQFF. The CDR3 coding sequence is TGCAGTGCCATGGCTGGGACGGGACTTACGACCCCATACTACAATGAGCAGTTCTTC.

As concerns this clonotype: An end of the junction differs from the germline gene, which may be a read error. V is TRBV19 and J is TRBJ2-3; D is perhaps TRBD1 (6 bases). The V gene's germline CDR1 is LNHDA and CDR2 SQIVND (reference sequence). The CDR3 has 12 residues. CDR3 sequence: CASSTPRQEQSF. Written as DNA, the CDR3 is TGTGCCAGTAGTACCCCTCGACAGGAGCAGTCCTTC.

The table lists this clonotype with many counts. CDR3 sequence (DNA): TGTGCCAGCAGCGAAGGGACTAGCGCGAAAGAGACCCAGTACTTC. Encoded protein: CASSEGTSAKETQYF. The chain carries TRBV3-1 and TRBJ2-5; 10 positions agree with TRBD2. This CDR3 comprises 15 residues. Germline V gives CDR1 LGHDT, CDR2 YNNKEL (reference sequence). J was trimmed by 3 bases and V by 5 bases; bases with no gene match: 6.

This clonotype came up many times. This sequence joins TRBV28 and TRBJ1-6; unclear D gene. The CDR3 extends over 13 amino acids. V shed 7 bases and J shed 7 bases, with 11 bases lying between them. Germline CDR1 MDHEN, CDR2 SYDVKM. This CDR3 is CASNRGGNSPLHF. The CDR3 DNA reads TGTGCCAGCAATCGGGGTGGGAATTCACCCCTCCACTTT.

The chain combines TRBV7-9 with TRBJ2-7, with D perhaps being TRBD1 or TRBD2 (5 bases each). In germline, CDR1 is SEHNR, CDR2 FQNEAQ (reference sequence). The CDR3 has 14 amino acids. The V gene lost 2 bases and the J gene lost 3 bases, with 11 bases spanning the gap. The CDR3 coding sequence is TGTGCCAGCAGCTTACCGGGACCTATCTACGAGCAGTACTTC. It codes for CASSLPGPIYEQYF.

This clonotype has ten or more counts. The chain links TRBV2 to TRBJ1-4; 8 positions agree with TRBD1. Germline values: CDR1 SNHLY, CDR2 FYNNEI. The length of the CDR3 is 15 residues. V dropped 2 bases and J dropped 5; count of bases not matched to a gene: 4. This chain's CDR3 is CASSEMDRANEKLFF. Written as DNA, the CDR3 is TGTGCCAGCAGTGAAATGGACAGGGCGAATGAAAAACTGTTTTTT.

This chain links TRBV13 with TRBJ1-1; maybe TRBD1 (6 bases). The V gene's germline CDR1 is PRHDT and CDR2 FYEKMQ (reference sequence). Trimming cost V 4 bases and J 7 bases, with 16 bases left between them. The CDR3 has 14 amino acids. CDR3 sequence: CASSSLDRPVEAFF. The CDR3 DNA reads as TGTGCCAGCAGCTCCCTAGACAGGCCGGTTGAAGCTTTCTTT.

A word on this clonotype: Since no conserved phenylalanine or tryptophan closes the CDR3, a read error is the likely cause. V usage is TRBV2 and J usage is TRBJ1-4; D not resolved. The germline gives CDR1 SNHLY, CDR2 FYNNEI. This CDR3 has 11 residues. CDR3 nucleotide sequence: TGTGCCAGCAAGGGTAATGAGAAACTGTTTCTT. Translation: CASKGNEKLFL.

The sample holds many counts of this clonotype. The V gene is TRBV7-8, the J gene TRBJ1-4, with D unclear. CDR3 length equals 14 residues. Trimming removed 1 base at V and 7 bases at J, with 10 bases between. CDR1 and CDR2 from the germline V gene are SGHVS and FQNEAQ. For the CDR3, the DNA is TGTGCCAGCAGCTTAGGGAGGGTCGTTGAAAAACTGTTTTTT. The encoded protein is CASSLGRVVEKLFF.

This clonotype has ten or more counts. The chain recombines TRBV2 with TRBJ1-4, with TRBD1 identical over 7 bases. CDR1 is SNHLY, CDR2 FYNNEI, per germline. The ends lost 6 bases at V and 5 bases at J; junction bases unmatched: 6. The CDR3 extends over 14 amino acids. CDR3 coding DNA: TGTGCCAGCAGGGGGGACAGTATGAATGAAAAACTGTTTTTT. Amino acids: CASRGDSMNEKLFF. Based on the CDR3 plus reference TRBV2 and TRBJ1-4, the full variable domain is EPEVTQTPSHQVTQMGQEVILRCVPISNHLYFYWYRQILGQKVEFLVSFYNNEISEKSEIFDDQFSVERPDGSNFTLKIRSTKLEDSAMYFCASRGDSMNEKLFFGSGTQLSVL.

The rearrangement joins TRBV6-2 or TRBV6-3 to TRBJ2-3; 13 nucleotides line up with TRBD2. This CDR3 has 16 amino acids. Germline-derived CDR1 and CDR2 are MNHEY and SVGEGT. The V gene end was trimmed by 6 bases and the J gene end by 0 bases; junction bases not matched to a gene: 3. CDR3 nucleotides: TGTGCCAGCAGAAAGACTAGCGGGGGGAGCACAGATACGCAGTATTTT. Protein sequence: CASRKTSGGSTDTQYF.

This chain joins TRBV4-1 and TRBJ2-7; D may be TRBD2 (6 bases). CDR3 size: 15 residues. Trimming stripped 2 bases from V and 3 bases from J, with 14 bases between. Germline loops: CDR1 MGHRA, CDR2 YSYEKL. CDR3 sequence reads: CASSQPSQGGYEQYF. CDR3 DNA sequence: TGCGCCAGCAGCCAACCATCGCAGGGAGGCTACGAGCAGTACTTC.

This clonotype occurred many times. The chain links TRBV19 to TRBJ1-2; 11 bases match TRBD1. This CDR3 contains 17 residues. Germline CDR1 and CDR2: LNHDA and SQIVND (reference sequence). Trimming cost V 3 bases and J 8 bases; bases outside gene matches: 14. The CDR3 DNA sequence: TGTGCCAGTAGTATTGTCTGGACAGGGGGCGATTCGTGGGGCTACACCTTC. Its protein is CASSIVWTGGDSWGYTF. The full variable domain, completed using reference TRBV19 and TRBJ1-2, is DGGITQSPKYLFRKEGQNVTLSCEQNLNHDAMYWYRQDPGQGLRLIYYSQIVNDFQKGDIAEGYSVSREKKESFPLTVTSAQKNPTAFYLCASSIVWTGGDSWGYTFGSGTRLTVV.